A selection of T cell receptor beta chains follows, all from one sample in a study of beta chain features in type 1 diabetes. The protocol was immunoSEQ multiplex PCR, while the TCRdb copy is restricted to in-frame clones and leaves out a portion. There are hundreds of thousands of clones in the sample; 15% to 18% occur only once, and under 0.095% lies in the top ten. Sequencing input: naive CD4+ T cells from blood. The receptors shown here come from a man aged 18 to 35 in good health. Each CDR3 is given with its conserved first and last residue. Each record gives: D gene, V gene, J gene, clone size, CDR3 protein, CDR3 DNA. D genes are given only for firm matches. Expanded clones get a size class; other rows say once, few or many, or leave the size out.

-,TRBV6-4,TRBJ2-7,-,CASSREQGYEQYF,TGTGCCAGCAGTAGAGAACAGGGTTACGAGCAGTACTTC
-,TRBV28,TRBJ2-3,-,CASSFSDPPYTQYF,TGTGCCAGCAGTTTCTCTGACCCTCCTTATACGCAGTATTTT
TRBD1,TRBV28,TRBJ2-7,-,CASSRQGPYEQYF,TGTGCCAGCAGCCGACAGGGGCCCTACGAGCAGTACTTC
-,TRBV29-1,TRBJ2-7,few,CSVWMNEQYF,TGCAGCGTTTGGATGAACGAGCAGTACTTC
-,TRBV4-3,TRBJ1-5,-,CASSQDPGVLAQPQHF,TGCGCCAGCAGCCAGGACCCCGGGGTATTGGCTCAGCCCCAGCATTTT
TRBD2,TRBV27,TRBJ2-1,few,CASTLQAVTSLPYNEQFF,TGTGCCAGCACCCTTCAGGCGGTGACTAGCTTACCCTACAATGAGCAGTTCTTC
-,TRBV7-2,TRBJ1-1,few,CASSLRPGVNTEAFF,TGTGCCAGCAGCTTAAGACCAGGGGTGAACACTGAAGCTTTCTTT
-,TRBV10-3,TRBJ2-7,-,CATQGSTTNSYEQYF,TGTGCCACCCAGGGGTCGACTACCAACTCCTACGAGCAGTACTTC
-,TRBV9,TRBJ2-7,-,CASSVVGKGDLHEQYF,TGTGCCAGCAGCGTAGTGGGAAAAGGGGATCTCCACGAGCAGTACTTC
-,TRBV7-2,TRBJ1-5,few,CASSLVDFQPQHF,TGTGCCAGCAGCTTAGTTGATTTCCAGCCCCAGCATTTT
-,TRBV9,TRBJ2-2,few,CASSVRQRTANTGELFF,TGTGCCAGCAGCGTCCGACAGAGAACAGCGAACACCGGGGAGCTGTTTTTT
-,TRBV4-1,TRBJ2-5,-,CASSQIVNRGGQTQYF,TGCGCCAGCAGCCAAATCGTTAACAGGGGGGGCCAGACCCAGTACTTC
TRBD2,TRBV15,TRBJ2-1,few,CATAGGLAVNNEQFF,TGTGCCACCGCCGGTGGACTAGCGGTGAACAATGAGCAGTTCTTC
TRBD1,TRBV18,TRBJ1-6,-,CASSPGQVESPLHF,TGTGCCAGCTCACCGGGACAGGTGGAGTCACCCCTCCACTTT
-,TRBV29-1,TRBJ1-1,-,CSVVGNTEAFF,TGCAGCGTTGTTGGGAACACTGAAGCTTTCTTT
-,TRBV30,TRBJ2-7,-,CACLPIGLYEQYF,TGTGCCTGCCTGCCGATCGGCCTGTACGAGCAGTACTTC
TRBD2,TRBV7-2,TRBJ2-7,-,CASRPFLAGGSHEQYF,TGTGCCAGCAGGCCCTTCCTAGCGGGAGGATCCCACGAGCAGTACTTC
TRBD1,TRBV27,TRBJ2-2,-,CASRNRGTGELFF,TGTGCCAGCCGAAACAGGGGAACCGGGGAGCTGTTTTTT
-,TRBV18,TRBJ1-1,few,CASSPGGSGNTEAFF,TGTGCCAGCTCACCCGGGGGCTCGGGGAACACTGAAGCTTTCTTT
TRBD1,TRBV2,TRBJ1-1,-,CASTPDRGNTEAFF,TGTGCCAGCACCCCCGACAGGGGGAACACTGAAGCTTTCTTT
TRBD2,TRBV28,TRBJ2-1,-,CASSTSGGVNEQFF,TGTGCCAGCAGTACTAGCGGAGGGGTCAATGAGCAGTTCTTC
TRBD1,TRBV7-8,TRBJ2-7,few,CASKVNRGPEQYF,TGTGCCAGCAAAGTGAACAGGGGGCCCGAGCAGTACTTC
-,TRBV2,TRBJ1-5,-,CASSVKGSNQPQHF,TGTGCCAGCAGCGTCAAGGGGAGCAATCAGCCCCAGCATTTT
-,TRBV7-7,TRBJ2-3,-,CASSLGSTDTQYF,TGTGCTAGCAGCTTGGGCTCCACAGATACGCAGTATTTT
-,TRBV29-1,TRBJ1-4,-,CSARPGVGGEKLFF,TGCAGCGCCCGCCCCGGGGTCGGGGGTGAAAAACTGTTTTTT
TRBD1,TRBV9,TRBJ2-1,-,CASSVQGAYNEQFF,TGTGCCAGCAGCGTACAGGGGGCGTACAATGAGCAGTTCTTC
-,TRBV2,TRBJ1-2,few,CASLPAAGLDGYTF,TGTGCCAGCCTCCCTGCGGCAGGTTTAGATGGCTACACCTTC
TRBD1,TRBV27,TRBJ1-2,few,CASSPHRDRAYGYTF,TGTGCCAGCAGTCCCCACCGGGACAGGGCGTATGGCTACACCTTC
-,TRBV11-1,TRBJ2-2,-,CASSLSWNTGELFF,TGTGCCAGCAGCTTAAGTTGGAACACCGGGGAGCTGTTTTTT
-,TRBV18,TRBJ1-3,few,CASSPRLLDGTSAF,TGTGCCAGCTCACCACGACTTTTGGACGGAACCTCGGCTTTT
-,TRBV6-5,TRBJ2-5,few,CASSRQLKSGETQYF,TGTGCCAGCAGTCGACAACTTAAATCGGGAGAGACCCAGTACTTC
TRBD1,TRBV6-1,TRBJ2-1,-,CASRGGTGAYNEQFF,TGTGCCAGCAGGGGTGGGACAGGGGCCTACAATGAGCAGTTCTTC
TRBD1,TRBV5-4,TRBJ1-1,-,CASSWTGMNTEAFF,TGTGCCAGCAGCTGGACAGGGATGAACACTGAAGCTTTCTTT
-,TRBV28,TRBJ2-3,-,CASSLAGTDTQYF,TGTGCCAGCAGTTTGGCAGGGACAGATACGCAGTATTTT
-,TRBV5-4,TRBJ1-2,-,CASSRPASGDSGYTF,TGTGCCAGCAGCCGCCCAGCCTCGGGGGATTCTGGCTACACCTTC
-,TRBV9,TRBJ2-7,few,CASSVVHQGGEQYF,TGTGCCAGCAGCGTAGTCCACCAGGGGGGCGAGCAGTACTTC
-,TRBV4-2,TRBJ2-2,few,CASSQDQGNTGELFF,TGTGCCAGCAGCCAAGATCAGGGGAACACCGGGGAGCTGTTTTTT
TRBD2,TRBV9,TRBJ2-5,-,CASSVGLAGSQYF,TGTGCCAGCAGCGTAGGACTAGCGGGCTCTCAGTACTTC
-,TRBV5-1,TRBJ1-3,-,CASSLPSSGNTIYF,TGCGCCAGCAGCTTGCCCAGCTCTGGAAACACCATATATTTT
-,TRBV23-1,TRBJ2-1,-,CASSQLIRPYNEQFF,TGCGCCAGCAGTCAACTCATTAGACCCTACAATGAGCAGTTCTTC
TRBD2,TRBV14,TRBJ2-1,few,CASSRLAGRSYNEQFF,TGTGCCAGCAGCCGACTAGCGGGCCGCTCCTACAATGAGCAGTTCTTC
-,TRBV19,TRBJ1-2,few,CASSIAGNYGYTF,TGTGCCAGTAGTATTGCTGGGAACTATGGCTACACCTTC
-,TRBV7-3,TRBJ2-7,-,CASSLTDGYEQYF,TGTGCCAGCAGCTTAACGGACGGGTACGAGCAGTACTTC
-,TRBV5-4,TRBJ2-2,few,CASSPERTGELFF,TGTGCCAGCAGCCCCGAGAGGACCGGGGAGCTGTTTTTT
-,TRBV7-2,TRBJ2-3,few,CASTEQRRTDTQYF,TGTGCCAGCACCGAGCAGCGCCGGACAGATACGCAGTATTTT
TRBD1,TRBV5-1,TRBJ2-1,few,CASSFYRGFSYNEQFF,TGCGCCAGCAGCTTCTACAGGGGGTTCTCCTACAATGAGCAGTTCTTC
TRBD1,TRBV5-4,TRBJ1-4,-,CASSLRGPLNEKLFF,TGTGCCAGCAGCTTAAGGGGGCCGCTAAATGAAAAACTGTTTTTT
TRBD1,TRBV7-2,TRBJ2-7,-,CASIQAGTGTYEQYF,TGTGCCAGCATCCAAGCCGGGACAGGGACCTACGAGCAGTACTTC
-,TRBV14,TRBJ2-1,many,CASSQVEQFF,TGTGCCAGCAGCCAGGTCGAGCAGTTCTTC
-,TRBV18,TRBJ2-2,few,CASSPPQAATNTGELFF,TGTGCCAGCTCACCACCCCAAGCTGCTACGAACACCGGGGAGCTGTTTTTT
TRBD1,TRBV23-1,TRBJ2-1,-,CASSQSSRDRGSYNEQFF,TGCGCCAGCAGTCAATCATCGAGGGACAGGGGTTCCTACAATGAGCAGTTCTTC